This is a list of T cell receptor beta chains from one sample in a study of OX40 agonist ivuxolimab in advanced cancers. TCRdb's table, derived via immunoSEQ multiplex PCR, lists solely in-frame clones and lacks some. The table shows around 95,000 clones, with approximately 91% occurring only once. Sample: CD4+ or CD8+ T cells sorted from blood, taken in a trial of the OX40 agonist ivuxolimab. Receptors were obtained from an adult with an advanced solid tumor such as melanoma, head and neck, liver or kidney cancer. CDR3s include the opening cysteine and the closing phenylalanine or tryptophan. Fields, in order: J gene, clone size, D gene, V gene, CDR3 length, CDR3 protein, CDR3 DNA. D genes are given only for firm matches. Size tells how often a clone was seen (once, few, many) or the class of an expanded clone, and some rows leave it out.

>TRBJ2-3|.|.|TRBV28|14
CASSRLGIADTQYF
TGTGCCAGCAGTCGCTTAGGTATAGCAGATACGCAGTATTTT
>TRBJ1-1|.|.|TRBV2|13
CASKADLNTEAFF
TGTGCCAGCAAGGCGGATCTGAACACTGAAGCTTTCTTT
>TRBJ1-5|.|TRBD1|TRBV7-9|14
CASSSDRGNQPQHF
TGTGCCAGCAGCTCGGACAGGGGCAATCAGCCCCAGCATTTT
>TRBJ2-2|.|.|TRBV5-4|16
CASSGAGTLNTGELFF
TGTGCCAGCAGCGGGGCCGGGACACTGAACACCGGGGAGCTGTTTTTT
>TRBJ2-1|.|.|TRBV27|17
CASSLSGLNLGHNEQFF
TGTGCCAGCAGTTTATCCGGGCTTAATCTCGGTCACAATGAGCAGTTCTTC
>TRBJ2-7|.|.|TRBV9|14
CASSAHRGGYEQYF
TGTGCCAGCAGCGCCCATCGAGGGGGATACGAGCAGTACTTC
>TRBJ2-6|once|TRBD1|TRBV27|15
CASTYRGPGANVLTF
TGTGCCAGCACTTACAGGGGGCCGGGGGCCAACGTCCTGACTTTC
>TRBJ2-5|.|TRBD2|TRBV28|15
CASSLPSGNSETQYF
TGTGCCAGCAGTTTACCTAGCGGGAACTCAGAGACCCAGTACTTC
>TRBJ1-4|.|TRBD1|TRBV30|16
CAWMIGQGISNEKLFF
TGTGCCTGGATGATAGGACAGGGGATTTCTAATGAAAAACTGTTTTTT
>TRBJ2-2|.|TRBD1|TRBV7-6|17
CASSYRDRVLQSGELFF
TGTGCCAGCAGCTACCGGGACAGGGTGCTCCAAAGCGGGGAGCTGTTTTTT
>TRBJ2-3|.|TRBD1|TRBV5-1|16
CASSLSTGGSTDTQYF
TGCGCCAGCAGCTTATCGACAGGGGGTAGCACAGATACGCAGTATTTT
>TRBJ2-3|once|.|TRBV28|12
CASSFSTDTQYF
TGTGCCAGCAGTTTTTCTACAGATACGCAGTATTTT
>TRBJ2-7|.|.|TRBV30|11
CAWSDTWEQYF
TGTGCCTGGAGTGATACCTGGGAGCAGTACTTC
>TRBJ2-3|.|TRBD2|TRBV4-1|19
CASSQGSLGRETRTDTQYF
TGCGCCAGCAGCCAGGGGTCCCTAGGGCGGGAGACACGGACAGATACGCAGTATTTT
>TRBJ2-1|.|.|TRBV9|15
CASSVSLLSYNEQFF
TGTGCCAGCAGCGTATCCCTCCTCTCCTACAATGAGCAGTTCTTC
>TRBJ1-1|.|TRBD1|TRBV23-1|19
CASSQGRPGQGARNTEAFF
TGCGCCAGCAGTCAGGGTCGACCGGGACAGGGGGCAAGGAACACTGAAGCTTTCTTT
>TRBJ2-5|.|.|TRBV29-1|16
CSVEGGTGFYQETQYF
TGCAGCGTTGAAGGTGGTACAGGGTTCTACCAAGAGACCCAGTACTTC
>TRBJ1-4|.|.|TRBV7-9|14
CASSFTATNEKLFF
TGTGCCAGCAGCTTCACAGCAACTAATGAAAAACTGTTTTTT
>TRBJ1-4|.|TRBD1|TRBV7-2|15
CASSLYDRGTEKLFF
TGTGCCAGCAGCTTATACGACAGGGGGACGGAAAAACTGTTTTTT
>TRBJ2-4|.|TRBD1|TRBV18|13
CASSTGLGDIQYF
TGTGCCAGCTCGACAGGGCTAGGGGACATTCAGTACTTC
>TRBJ2-3|.|.|TRBV28|13
CASSTHIYDTQYF
TGTGCCAGCAGTACCCACATTTATGATACGCAGTATTTT
>TRBJ2-1|.|.|TRBV19|11
CASSNGAEQFF
TGTGCCAGTAGCAACGGAGCCGAGCAGTTCTTC
>TRBJ2-1|.|TRBD1|TRBV7-9|15
CASSLVGTGVNEQFF
TGTGCCAGCAGCTTAGTGGGGACAGGGGTCAATGAGCAGTTCTTC
>TRBJ1-4|.|.|TRBV27|14
CASSRIAVDEKLFF
TGTGCCAGCAGCCGTATTGCGGTCGATGAAAAACTGTTTTTT
>TRBJ2-5|.|TRBD1|TRBV29-1|14
CSVVRDRGAETQYF
TGCAGCGTTGTGAGGGACAGGGGAGCGGAGACCCAGTACTTC
>TRBJ1-1|few|.|TRBV6-5|14
CASRAGTPNTEAFF
TGTGCCAGCAGAGCCGGGACACCTAACACTGAAGCTTTCTTT
>TRBJ2-5|.|TRBD2|TRBV5-1|14
CASSFSGGGETQYF
TGCGCCAGCAGCTTTAGCGGGGGGGGCGAGACCCAGTACTTC
>TRBJ2-6|.|.|TRBV30|14
CAWSRDSGANVLTF
TGTGCCTGGAGTCGGGATTCTGGGGCCAACGTCCTGACTTTC
>TRBJ1-6|once|.|TRBV25-1|13
CASSPRYNSPLHF
TGTGCCAGCAGTCCGAGATATAATTCACCCCTCCACTTT
>TRBJ2-5|.|.|TRBV19|14
CASSIGAGEETQYF
TGTGCCAGTAGTATTGGAGCGGGCGAGGAGACCCAGTACTTC
>TRBJ1-2|.|TRBD1|TRBV5-4|14
CASSLEPAGGGYTF
TGTGCCAGCAGCTTGGAACCCGCAGGGGGTGGCTACACCTTC
>TRBJ2-3|.|.|TRBV6-5|16
CASSYSQVTSTDTQYF
TGTGCCAGCAGTTATTCACAGGTTACTAGCACAGATACGCAGTATTTT
>TRBJ2-7|.|.|TRBV28|15
CASSTSGTHPYEQYF
TGTGCCAGCAGCACCTCCGGGACACATCCCTACGAGCAGTACTTC
>TRBJ2-5|.|.|TRBV14|14
CASTLTASGETQYF
TGTGCCAGCACCCTTACGGCTTCTGGGGAGACCCAGTACTTC
>TRBJ2-1|.|TRBD2|TRBV29-1|15
CSAITSGRPPNEQFF
TGCAGCGCAATAACTAGCGGGAGGCCCCCCAATGAGCAGTTCTTC
>TRBJ2-3|.|.|TRBV9|15
CADLAGLGRGYTQYF
TGTGCCGATTTGGCGGGGCTCGGTCGAGGGTATACGCAGTATTTT
>TRBJ2-5|.|.|TRBV7-2|13
CASSFGSEETQYF
TGTGCCAGCAGCTTTGGGTCGGAAGAGACCCAGTACTTC
>TRBJ1-6|.|TRBD1|TRBV5-1|19
CASSSGTGGGGSYNSPLHF
TGCGCCAGCAGCTCCGGGACAGGGGGCGGTGGCTCCTATAATTCACCCCTCCACTTT
>TRBJ1-5|.|.|TRBV27|13
CASRQGFNQPQHF
TGTGCCAGCAGACAGGGTTTCAATCAGCCCCAGCATTTT
>TRBJ1-2|.|.|TRBV9|13
CASSVADYDGYTF
TGTGCCAGCAGCGTCGCCGACTACGATGGCTACACCTTC
>TRBJ1-4|few|.|TRBV30|12
CAWSVGIEKLFF
TGTGCCTGGAGTGTAGGAATTGAAAAACTGTTTTTT
>TRBJ2-3|.|.|TRBV29-1|12
CSVAQSTDTQYF
TGCAGCGTTGCTCAGAGCACAGATACGCAGTATTTT
>TRBJ2-1|.|.|TRBV7-2|16
CASSLGSWSSYNEQFF
TGTGCCAGCAGCTTAGGGTCTTGGAGCTCCTACAATGAGCAGTTCTTC
>TRBJ2-3|.|TRBD2|TRBV28|16
CASRRTSGGAWDTQYF
TGTGCCAGCAGACGGACTAGCGGGGGGGCATGGGATACGCAGTATTTT
>TRBJ1-5|few|TRBD1|TRBV18|16
CASSPRDRAINQPQHF
TGTGCCAGCTCACCCAGGGACAGGGCAATCAATCAGCCCCAGCATTTT
>TRBJ2-3|once|.|TRBV28|12
CASSRLTDTQYF
TGTGCCAGCAGTAGACTCACAGATACGCAGTATTTT
>TRBJ2-6|.|TRBD1|TRBV6-5|16
CASSYPGQSGANVLTF
TGTGCCAGCAGTTACCCGGGACAGTCTGGGGCCAACGTCCTGACTTTC
>TRBJ2-1|.|TRBD2|TRBV7-9|12
CASSLMEGREFF
TGTGCCAGCAGCTTAATGGAGGGGAGGGAGTTCTTC
>TRBJ1-5|many|.|TRBV19|16
CASSIGAGPQAQPQHF
TGTGCCAGTAGTATAGGAGCGGGACCTCAGGCTCAGCCCCAGCATTTT
>TRBJ1-4|.|TRBD1|TRBV5-1|12
CASRTGVEKLFF
TGCGCCAGCAGGACAGGGGTTGAAAAACTGTTTTTT
>TRBJ1-2|.|.|TRBV28|15
CASSSSGDTNYGYTF
TGTGCCAGCAGCTCGAGTGGGGATACTAACTATGGCTACACCTTC
>TRBJ2-2|.|.|TRBV28|13
CASIETNTGELFF
TGTGCCAGCATAGAGACGAACACCGGGGAGCTGTTTTTT
>TRBJ1-1|.|.|TRBV5-6|13
CASSFRQNTEAFF
TGTGCCAGCAGCTTCCGACAGAACACTGAAGCTTTCTTT
>TRBJ1-5|few|TRBD1|TRBV7-9|17
CASSLGPTGGGNQPQHF
TGTGCCAGCAGCTTAGGACCTACAGGGGGCGGCAATCAGCCCCAGCATTTT
>TRBJ1-2|once|.|TRBV28|11
CASSSLRGYTF
TGTGCCAGCAGTTCCCTCCGTGGCTACACCTTC